This T cell receptor (beta chain) was captured by sequencing in a study of shared clonotypes between healthy human individuals. Study outcomes and limitations: There were few donors, and this limited the genetic and exposure-history diversity represented. Specimens sampled were limited to blood, with tissue repertoires likely differing. Non-shared clonotypes were found to have lower generation probabilities than the clonotypes that were shared by all four of the sorted-subset donors.

There are 11 residues in the CDR3. Germline assignment: CDR1 SNHLY and CDR2 FYNNEI. V lost 6 bases, J lost 6 bases, and 8 bases lay in between. This clone turned up a few times. Its specificity is not known. The authors divided CD4+ cells into CD45RA+ naive and CD45RA-negative memory subsets. Libraries were prepared by immunoSEQ multiplex PCR; TCRdb keeps only in-frame clonotypes and omits some of them. The data contain approximately 2.4 million clones, under 97% of them singletons. The TCR sequence derives from a man in his late teens or twenties in good health. The chain joins TRBV2 to TRBJ1-2, with D maybe TRBD1 (6 bases). Sequences were obtained from naive CD4+ T cells sorted from blood. Subset noted: CD45RA+ positively selected. This CDR3 is CASRQGNGYTF. The CDR3, as DNA: TGTGCCAGCAGGCAGGGGAATGGCTACACCTTC.